The present T cell receptor beta chain was sequenced within a study of T cells of healthy individuals. This clonotype was detected ten times or more. TCRdb reprocessed the 5' RACE reads via MiXCR and lists one record per CDR3 protein. The data contain fewer than 70,000 distinct CDR3 sequences, about 14% of them singletons. V gave up 4 bases and J gave up 10 bases, with 20 bases separating them. The germline CDR1 and CDR2 sequences are LNHDA and SQIVND (reference sequence). The CDR3 loop spans 15 amino acids. The chain uses TRBV19 and TRBJ2-1; possibly TRBD1 or TRBD2 for D (6 bases each). This sequence originates from a human donor in good health. CDR3 DNA: TGTGCCAGTAGTACCACAGGGAGGTCCCGGACCGAGCAGTTCTTC. This gives the protein CASSTTGRSRTEQFF.